This T cell receptor (beta chain) was captured by sequencing in a study of cytomegalovirus exposure and HLA in healthy donors (dated by TCRdb to about 2017). A note on the overall study: According to a later analysis, the 110 or so validation repertoires were produced on the same platform as the 700 or so repertoires of the first cohort. To predict cytomegalovirus infection status, the study brought together high-throughput TCR immunosequencing, statistical association of individual TCRs with disease status, and machine learning. In addition to the first cohort of 650 to 800 subjects, a separate validation cohort of approximately 110 different subjects was used. The aim of the study was to test whether cataloging public T cell receptors could identify signatures of past pathogen exposure. The full study reports these points: Across donors, most TCR sequences were observed very rarely, whereas some public TCRs were present in many individuals. Cytomegalovirus status was reported to be diagnosed by the classifier with high specificity and sensitivity in both the original and validation cohorts. In vitro tests confirmed that a few of the cytomegalovirus-associated TCR beta chains recognize cytomegalovirus antigens. All 120 or so repertoires were used to score co-occurrence in the validation cohort in a later analysis, because that analysis had no HLA typing for the cohort. A total of fewer than 200 TCR beta chains were listed by the study as associated with cytomegalovirus. Subsequent analysis determined that TCRs grouped into clusters in the first cohort also showed a tendency toward co-occurrence across the approximately 110 validation repertoires, and about 93% of cluster scores exceeded 0. The authors suggested that the approach could potentially be generalized to other disease states and immunological phenotypes.

Libraries were prepared through the immunoSEQ multiplex PCR assay. The paper's data handling went like this. To diagnose cytomegalovirus status from the catalog of TCR beta chain sequences, a statistical classification framework was built. In TCRdb, the immuneACCESS table is reduced to in-frame sequences with V and J assigned. These tables do not hold every clone; where another copy was compared, an unresolved V gene accounts for under half, and the others remain unexplained. The V and J calls and clone size come from that table; D and trimming were worked out from the DNA. For this sample the table gives about 280,000 clones, of which 65% to 90% were detected only once. Less than 1.2% of the sample rests with the top ten. Separate from the roughly 650-subject first cohort, the validation cohort of some 130 subjects was the group to which the donors belonged. A remark on this clone: The clone's antigen remains unknown. Given a much more abundant clone one base away, this may be a read error.

This TCR came from a woman aged 18 to 35 in good health and CMV-seronegative. The material sequenced was PBMCs.

The CDR3 reads CASSLDRNNEQFF. The nucleotide sequence reads TGTGCCAGCAGCTTAGACAGAAACAATGAGCAGTTCTTC. The rearranged chain carries TRBV7-8 and TRBJ2-1, with no D gene named confidently. CDR1 and CDR2 were assigned from the germline V gene as SGHVS and FQNEAQ. The trim is 1 base for V and 5 bases for J, with a gap of 6 bases between the germline ends. The CDR3 has 13 amino acids, counting the end cysteine and phenylalanine. The read is trimmed to its CDR3 DNA, 39 bases read in frame from base 1.